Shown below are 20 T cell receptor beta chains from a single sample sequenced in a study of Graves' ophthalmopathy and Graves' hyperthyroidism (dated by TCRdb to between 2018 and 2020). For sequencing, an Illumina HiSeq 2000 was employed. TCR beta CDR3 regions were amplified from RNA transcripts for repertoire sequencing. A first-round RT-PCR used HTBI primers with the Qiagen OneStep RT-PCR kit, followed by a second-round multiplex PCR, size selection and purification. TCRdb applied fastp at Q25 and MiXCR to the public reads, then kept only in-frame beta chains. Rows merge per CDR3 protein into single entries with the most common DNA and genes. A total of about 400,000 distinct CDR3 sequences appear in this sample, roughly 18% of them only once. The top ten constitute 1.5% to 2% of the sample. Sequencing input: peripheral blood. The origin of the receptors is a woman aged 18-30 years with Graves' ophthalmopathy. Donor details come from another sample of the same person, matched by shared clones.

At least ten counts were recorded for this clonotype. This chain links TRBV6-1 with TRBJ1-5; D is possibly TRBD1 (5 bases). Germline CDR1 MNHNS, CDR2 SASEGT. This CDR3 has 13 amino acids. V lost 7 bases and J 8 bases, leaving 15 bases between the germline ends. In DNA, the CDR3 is TGTGCCAGCACTCCCCGGGGCAAAGAGCCCCAGCATTTT. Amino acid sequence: CASTPRGKEPQHF.

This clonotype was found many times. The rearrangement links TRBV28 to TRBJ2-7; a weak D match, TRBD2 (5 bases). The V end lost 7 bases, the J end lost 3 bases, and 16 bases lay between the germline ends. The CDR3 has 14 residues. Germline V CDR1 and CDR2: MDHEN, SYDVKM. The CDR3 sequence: CASIKRTGIYEQYF. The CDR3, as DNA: TGTGCCAGCATCAAACGGACGGGGATCTACGAGCAGTACTTC.

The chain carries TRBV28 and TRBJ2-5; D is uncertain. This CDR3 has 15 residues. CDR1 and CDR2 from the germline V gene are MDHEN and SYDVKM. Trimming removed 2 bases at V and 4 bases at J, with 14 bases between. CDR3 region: CASSLVRLGRETQYF. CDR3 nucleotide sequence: TGTGCCAGCAGTTTAGTCCGTTTGGGTAGAGAGACCCAGTACTTC.

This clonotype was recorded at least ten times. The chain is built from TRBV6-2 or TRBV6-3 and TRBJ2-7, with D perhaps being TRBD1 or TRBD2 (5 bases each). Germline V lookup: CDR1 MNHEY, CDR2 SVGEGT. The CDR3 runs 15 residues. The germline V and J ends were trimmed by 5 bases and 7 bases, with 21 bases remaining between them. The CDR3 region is CASSGRRDPRREQYF. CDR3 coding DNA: TGTGCCAGCAGTGGCCGCCGGGACCCAAGGAGGGAGCAGTACTTC.

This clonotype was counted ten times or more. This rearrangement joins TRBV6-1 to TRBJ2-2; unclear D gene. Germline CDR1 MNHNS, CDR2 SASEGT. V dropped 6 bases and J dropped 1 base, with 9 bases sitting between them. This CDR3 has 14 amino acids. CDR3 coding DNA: TGTGCCAGCAGGGGGTCAGGGAACACCGGGGAGCTGTTTTTT. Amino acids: CASRGSGNTGELFF.

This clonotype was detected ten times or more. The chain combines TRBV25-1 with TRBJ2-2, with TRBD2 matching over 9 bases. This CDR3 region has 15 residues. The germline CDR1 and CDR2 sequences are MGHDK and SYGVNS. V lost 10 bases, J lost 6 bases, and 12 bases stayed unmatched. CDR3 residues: CATSAGGSFAGELFF. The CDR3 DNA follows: TGTGCCACCTCAGCGGGAGGAAGTTTTGCCGGGGAGCTGTTTTTT.

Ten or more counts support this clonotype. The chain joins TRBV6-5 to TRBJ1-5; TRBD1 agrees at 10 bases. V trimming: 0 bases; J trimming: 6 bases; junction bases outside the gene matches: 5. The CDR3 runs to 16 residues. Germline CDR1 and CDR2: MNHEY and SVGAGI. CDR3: CASSYSDRGLGQPQHF. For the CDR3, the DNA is TGTGCCAGCAGTTACTCTGACAGGGGGCTAGGTCAGCCCCAGCATTTT.

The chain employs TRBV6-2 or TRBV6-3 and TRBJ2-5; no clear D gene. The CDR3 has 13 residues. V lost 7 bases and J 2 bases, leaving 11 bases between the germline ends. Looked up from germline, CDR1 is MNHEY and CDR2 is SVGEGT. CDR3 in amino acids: CASTLRSQETQYF. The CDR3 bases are TGTGCCAGCACCCTCCGGAGTCAAGAGACCCAGTACTTC.

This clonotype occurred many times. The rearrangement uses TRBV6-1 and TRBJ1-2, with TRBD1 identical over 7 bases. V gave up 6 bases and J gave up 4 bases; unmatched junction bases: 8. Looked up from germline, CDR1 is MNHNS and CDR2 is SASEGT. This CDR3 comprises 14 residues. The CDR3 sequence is CASRPRDSFYGYTF. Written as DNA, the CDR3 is TGTGCCAGCAGGCCCAGGGACAGCTTCTATGGCTACACCTTC.

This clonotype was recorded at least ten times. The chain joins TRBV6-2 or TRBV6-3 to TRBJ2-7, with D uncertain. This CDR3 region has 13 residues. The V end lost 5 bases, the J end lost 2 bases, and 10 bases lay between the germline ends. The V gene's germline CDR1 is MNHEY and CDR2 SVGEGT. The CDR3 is CASSQTATYEQYF. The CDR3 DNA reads TGTGCCAGCAGTCAAACAGCCACCTACGAGCAGTACTTC.

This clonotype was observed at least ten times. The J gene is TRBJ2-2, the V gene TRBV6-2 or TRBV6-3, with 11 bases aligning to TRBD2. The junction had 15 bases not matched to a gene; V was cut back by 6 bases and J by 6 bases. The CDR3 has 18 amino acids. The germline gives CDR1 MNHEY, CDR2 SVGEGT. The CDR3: CASSPSVASGGLPGELFF. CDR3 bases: TGTGCCAGCAGCCCCTCCGTCGCTAGCGGGGGGTTGCCCGGGGAGCTGTTTTTT.

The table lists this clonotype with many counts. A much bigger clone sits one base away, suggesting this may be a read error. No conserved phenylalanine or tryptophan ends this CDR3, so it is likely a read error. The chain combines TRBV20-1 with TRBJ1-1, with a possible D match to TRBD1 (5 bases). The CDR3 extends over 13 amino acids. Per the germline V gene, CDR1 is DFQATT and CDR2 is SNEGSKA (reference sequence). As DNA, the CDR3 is TGCAGTGCCAGAGGGGTGTCGAACACTGAAGCTTTCCTT. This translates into CSARGVSNTEAFL.

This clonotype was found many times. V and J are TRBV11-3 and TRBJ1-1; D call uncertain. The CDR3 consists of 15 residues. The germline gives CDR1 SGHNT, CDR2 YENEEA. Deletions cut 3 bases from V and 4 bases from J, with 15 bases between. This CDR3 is CASSFGSGARTEAFF. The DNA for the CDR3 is TGTGCCAGCAGCTTTGGGTCGGGAGCGCGCACTGAAGCTTTCTTT.

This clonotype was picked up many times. CDR3 region: CASSVRHTGELFF. The CDR3 region has the DNA TGTGCCAGCAGCGTTCGGCATACCGGGGAGCTGTTTTTT. The gene calls are TRBV9 and TRBJ2-2, with unresolved D. The CDR3 consists of 13 residues. Deletions cut 2 bases from V and 5 bases from J, with 7 bases between. Germline lookup yields CDR1 SGDLS and CDR2 YYNGEE.

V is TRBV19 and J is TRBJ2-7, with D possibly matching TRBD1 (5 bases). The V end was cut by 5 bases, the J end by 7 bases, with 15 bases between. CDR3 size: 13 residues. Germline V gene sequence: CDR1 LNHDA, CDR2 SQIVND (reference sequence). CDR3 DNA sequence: TGTGCCAGTAGTGCCACAGGTCTTGGGGAGCAGTACTTC. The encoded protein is CASSATGLGEQYF.

CDR3 protein: CASSISGQLYGYTF. DNA of the CDR3: TGTGCCAGCAGCATCTCCGGACAACTCTATGGCTACACCTTC. V gene TRBV11-3 combines with J gene TRBJ1-2; TRBD1 might be the D (5 bases). In germline, CDR1 is SGHNT, CDR2 YENEEA. The CDR3 spans 14 residues. The V and J ends lost 5 bases and 4 bases respectively, with 14 bases between them.

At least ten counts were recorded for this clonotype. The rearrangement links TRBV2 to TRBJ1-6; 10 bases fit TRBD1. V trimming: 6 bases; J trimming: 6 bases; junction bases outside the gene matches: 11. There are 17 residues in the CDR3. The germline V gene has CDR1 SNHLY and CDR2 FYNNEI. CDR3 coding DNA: TGTGCCAGCAGCCAAGCAGACAGGGGGCTGGGTAATTCACCCCTCCACTTT. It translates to CASSQADRGLGNSPLHF.

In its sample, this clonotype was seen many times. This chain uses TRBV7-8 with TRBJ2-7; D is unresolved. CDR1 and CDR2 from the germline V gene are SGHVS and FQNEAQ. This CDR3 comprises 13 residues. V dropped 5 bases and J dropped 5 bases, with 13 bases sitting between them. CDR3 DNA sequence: TGTGCCAGCAGCCTTATTAGATTCGACGAGCAGTACTTC. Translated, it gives CASSLIRFDEQYF.

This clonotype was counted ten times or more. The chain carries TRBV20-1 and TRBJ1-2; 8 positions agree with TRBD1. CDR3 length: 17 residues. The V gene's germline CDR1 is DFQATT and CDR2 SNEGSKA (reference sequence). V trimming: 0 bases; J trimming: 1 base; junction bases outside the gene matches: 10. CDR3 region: CSARDTGTGQVNYGYTF. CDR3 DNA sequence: TGCAGTGCTAGAGACACCGGGACGGGACAGGTTAACTATGGCTACACCTTC.

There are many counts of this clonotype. CDR3 amino acids: CASSLIGVEQMNTGELFF. As DNA, the CDR3 is TGTGCCAGCAGTTTAATCGGAGTTGAACAGATGAACACCGGGGAGCTGTTTTTT. This chain uses TRBV28 with TRBJ2-2; D is ambiguous. V dropped 2 bases and J dropped 1 base, with 17 bases sitting between them. CDR1 is MDHEN and CDR2 is SYDVKM in the germline V gene. The CDR3 totals 18 residues.